This T cell receptor beta chain was documented in a study of cytomegalovirus exposure and HLA in healthy donors. Points from the study as a whole: Presence/absence analyses took donor sequencing depth as roughly uniform.

This clone was detected once. The antigen is undetermined. Other DNA sequences in this specimen translate into the identical CDR3. V was pared by 0 bases and J by 1 base, with 1 base of the junction left unmatched. The CDR3 spans 16 residues. CDR1 SGDLS and CDR2 YYNGEE come from the germline V gene. Researchers ran the PCR with 60 Vbeta and 13 Jbeta primers. Data came from immunoSEQ multiplex PCR; TCRdb stores just in-frame clones and leaves some out. The sample lists about 100,000 clones; 81% were seen once. Sequencing was performed on PBMCs. The gene calls are TRBV9 and TRBJ2-1, with 10 bases aligning to TRBD2. The source of this sequence is a woman in her 70s in good health and CMV-seropositive. This CDR3 is CASSVGTSGSYNEQFF. CDR3 DNA: TGTGCCAGCAGCGTAGGGACTAGCGGTTCCTACAATGAGCAGTTCTTC.